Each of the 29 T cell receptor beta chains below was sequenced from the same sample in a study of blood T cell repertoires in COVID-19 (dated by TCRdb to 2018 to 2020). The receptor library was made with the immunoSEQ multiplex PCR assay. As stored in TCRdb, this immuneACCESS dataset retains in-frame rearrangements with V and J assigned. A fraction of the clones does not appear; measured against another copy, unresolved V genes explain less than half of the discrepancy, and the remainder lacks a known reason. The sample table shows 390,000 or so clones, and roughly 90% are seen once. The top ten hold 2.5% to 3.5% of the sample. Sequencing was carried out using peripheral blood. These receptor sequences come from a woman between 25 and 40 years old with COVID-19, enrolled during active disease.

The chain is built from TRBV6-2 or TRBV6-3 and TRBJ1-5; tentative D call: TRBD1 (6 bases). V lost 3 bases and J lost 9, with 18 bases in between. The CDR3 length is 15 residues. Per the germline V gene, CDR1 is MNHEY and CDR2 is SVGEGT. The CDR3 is CASSYVSALGAPQHF. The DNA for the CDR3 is TGTGCCAGCAGTTATGTATCGGCCCTGGGGGCGCCCCAGCATTTT.

The chain's CDR3 is CASSLVPGLADRSDTQYF. The CDR3 coding sequence is TGTGCCAGCAGCTTAGTTCCGGGGCTAGCGGATCGATCAGATACGCAGTATTTT. The gene calls are TRBV7-6 and TRBJ2-3, with TRBD2 matching over 7 bases. Germline trimming cut 1 base from V and 4 bases from J; bases unmatched to any gene: 14. The germline CDR1 and CDR2 sequences are SGHVS and FNYEAQ. This CDR3 is 18 amino acids long. Supplemented by reference TRBV7-6 and TRBJ2-3, the full variable domain reads GAGVSQSPRYKVTKRGQDVALRCDPISGHVSLYWYRQALGQGPEFLTYFNYEAQQDKSGLPNDRFSAERPEGSISTLTIQRTEQRDSAMYRCASSLVPGLADRSDTQYFGPGTRLTVL.

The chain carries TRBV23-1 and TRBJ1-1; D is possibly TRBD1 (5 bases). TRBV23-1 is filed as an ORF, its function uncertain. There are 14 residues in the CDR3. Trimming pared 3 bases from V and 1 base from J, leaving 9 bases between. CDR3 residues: CASSHLDTNTEAFF. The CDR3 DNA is TGCGCCAGCAGTCACTTGGACACGAACACTGAAGCTTTCTTT.

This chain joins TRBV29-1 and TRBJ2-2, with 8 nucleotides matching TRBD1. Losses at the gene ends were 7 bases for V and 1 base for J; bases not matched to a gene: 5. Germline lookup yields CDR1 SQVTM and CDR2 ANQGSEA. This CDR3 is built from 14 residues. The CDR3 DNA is TGCAGCGCCTACGGACAGGGGAACACCGGGGAGCTGTTTTTT. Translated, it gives CSAYGQGNTGELFF.

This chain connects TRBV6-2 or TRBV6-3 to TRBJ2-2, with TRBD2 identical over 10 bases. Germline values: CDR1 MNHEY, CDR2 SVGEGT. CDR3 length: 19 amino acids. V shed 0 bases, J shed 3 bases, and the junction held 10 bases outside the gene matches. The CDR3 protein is CASSYSESSGSMHTGELFF. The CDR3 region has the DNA TGTGCCAGCAGTTACTCGGAGTCTAGCGGGAGTATGCACACCGGGGAGCTGTTTTTT.

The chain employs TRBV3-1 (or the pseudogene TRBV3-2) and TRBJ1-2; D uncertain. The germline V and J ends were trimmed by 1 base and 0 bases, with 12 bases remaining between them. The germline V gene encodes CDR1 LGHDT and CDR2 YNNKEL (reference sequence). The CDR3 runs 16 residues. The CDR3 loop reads CASSQGPPGTNYGYTF. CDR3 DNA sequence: TGTGCCAGCAGCCAAGGGCCCCCGGGGACTAACTATGGCTACACCTTC.

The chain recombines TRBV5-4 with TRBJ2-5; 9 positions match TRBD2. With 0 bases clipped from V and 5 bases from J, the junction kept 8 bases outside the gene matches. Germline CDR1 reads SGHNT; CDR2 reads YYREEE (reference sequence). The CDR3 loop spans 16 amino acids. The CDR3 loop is CASSLGSSGIEETQYF. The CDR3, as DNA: TGTGCCAGCAGCTTGGGGTCTAGCGGGATAGAGGAGACCCAGTACTTC.

CDR3 DNA: TGTGCCAGCAGTTACGTGGAGTCGCTGAGCTATGGCTACACCTTC. Translation: CASSYVESLSYGYTF. The chain employs TRBV6-2 or TRBV6-3 and TRBJ1-2; D not resolved. Trimming removed 2 bases from V and 4 bases from J, with 14 bases in between. Germline lookup yields CDR1 MNHEY and CDR2 SVGEGT. The CDR3 runs 15 residues.

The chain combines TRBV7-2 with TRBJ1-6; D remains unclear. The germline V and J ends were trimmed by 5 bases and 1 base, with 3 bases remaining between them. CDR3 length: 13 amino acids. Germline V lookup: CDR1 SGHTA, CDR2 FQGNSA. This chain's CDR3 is CASSPSYNSPLHF. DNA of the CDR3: TGTGCCAGCAGCCCTTCCTATAATTCACCCCTCCACTTT. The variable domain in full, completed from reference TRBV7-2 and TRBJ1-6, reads GAGVSQSPSNKVTEKGKDVELRCDPISGHTALYWYRQSLGQGLEFLIYFQGNSAPDKSGLPSDRFSAERTGGSVSTLTIQRTQQEDSAVYLCASSPSYNSPLHFGNGTRLTVT.

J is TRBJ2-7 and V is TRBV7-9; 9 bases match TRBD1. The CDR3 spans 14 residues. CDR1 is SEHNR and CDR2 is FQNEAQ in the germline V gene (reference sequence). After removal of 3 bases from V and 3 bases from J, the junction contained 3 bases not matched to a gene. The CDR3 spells CASSFRDRVYEQYF. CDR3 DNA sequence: TGTGCCAGCAGCTTTAGGGACAGGGTCTACGAGCAGTACTTC.

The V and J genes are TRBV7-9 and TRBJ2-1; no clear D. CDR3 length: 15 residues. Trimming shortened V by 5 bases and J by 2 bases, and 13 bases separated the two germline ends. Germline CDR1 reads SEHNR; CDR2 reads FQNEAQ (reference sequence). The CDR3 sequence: CASSLGGYTYNEQFF. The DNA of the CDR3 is TGTGCCAGCAGCCTTGGCGGCTACACCTACAATGAGCAGTTCTTC. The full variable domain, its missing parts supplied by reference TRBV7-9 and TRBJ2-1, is DTGVSQNPRHKITKRGQNVTFRCDPISEHNRLYWYRQTLGQGPEFLTYFQNEAQLEKSRLLSDRFSAERPKGSFSTLEIQRTEQGDSAMYLCASSLGGYTYNEQFFGPGTRLTVL.

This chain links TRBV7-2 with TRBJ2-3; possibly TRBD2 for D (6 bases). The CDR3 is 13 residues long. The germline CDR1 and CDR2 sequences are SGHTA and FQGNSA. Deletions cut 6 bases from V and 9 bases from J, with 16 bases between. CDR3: CASRGHLGGTQYF. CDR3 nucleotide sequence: TGTGCCAGCAGAGGACACCTTGGGGGGACGCAGTATTTT. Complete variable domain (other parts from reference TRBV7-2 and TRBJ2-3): GAGVSQSPSNKVTEKGKDVELRCDPISGHTALYWYRQSLGQGLEFLIYFQGNSAPDKSGLPSDRFSAERTGGSVSTLTIQRTQQEDSAVYLCASRGHLGGTQYFGPGTRLTVL.

Here the CDR3 reads CASSPRNRGSYEQYF. The CDR3 DNA is TGTGCCAGCTCACCACGGAACAGGGGATCCTACGAGCAGTACTTC. V and J are TRBV18 and TRBJ2-7, with 7 bases lining up with TRBD1. The CDR3 consists of 15 residues. Germline V gene lookup returns CDR1 KGHSH and CDR2 LQKENI. After removal of 1 base from V and 1 base from J, the junction contained 4 bases not matched to a gene.

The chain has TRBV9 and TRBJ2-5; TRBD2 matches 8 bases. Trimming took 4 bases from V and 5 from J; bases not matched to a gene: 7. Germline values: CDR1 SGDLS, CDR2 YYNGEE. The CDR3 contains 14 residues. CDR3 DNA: TGTGCCAGCAGCCCGACAGGCGGGGGGGAGACCCAGTACTTC. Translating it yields CASSPTGGGETQYF.

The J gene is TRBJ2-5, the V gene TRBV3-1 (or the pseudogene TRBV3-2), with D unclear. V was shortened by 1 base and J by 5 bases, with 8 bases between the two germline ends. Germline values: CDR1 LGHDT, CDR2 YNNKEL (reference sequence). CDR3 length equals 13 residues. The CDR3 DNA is TGTGCCAGCAGCCAAGGGCAATCGGAGACCCAGTACTTC. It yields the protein CASSQGQSETQYF.

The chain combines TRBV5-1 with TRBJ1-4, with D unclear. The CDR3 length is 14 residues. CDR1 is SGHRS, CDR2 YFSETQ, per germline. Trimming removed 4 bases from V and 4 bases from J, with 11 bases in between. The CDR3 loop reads CASSLDAYNEKLFF. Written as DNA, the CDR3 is TGCGCCAGCAGCCTGGACGCCTATAATGAAAAACTGTTTTTT.

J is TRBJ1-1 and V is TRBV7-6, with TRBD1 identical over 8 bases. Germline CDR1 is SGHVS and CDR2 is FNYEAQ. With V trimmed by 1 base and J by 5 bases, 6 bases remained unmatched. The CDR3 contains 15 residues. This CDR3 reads CASSLEGQGSTEAFF. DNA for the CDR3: TGTGCCAGCAGCTTAGAAGGACAGGGCTCAACTGAAGCTTTCTTT.

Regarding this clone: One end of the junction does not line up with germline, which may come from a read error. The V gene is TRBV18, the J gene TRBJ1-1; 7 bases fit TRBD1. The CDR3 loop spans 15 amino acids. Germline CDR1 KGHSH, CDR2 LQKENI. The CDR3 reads CASSAPGQKASEAFF. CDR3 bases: TGTGCCAGCTCAGCACCGGGACAGAAAGCCAGTGAAGCTTTCTTT.

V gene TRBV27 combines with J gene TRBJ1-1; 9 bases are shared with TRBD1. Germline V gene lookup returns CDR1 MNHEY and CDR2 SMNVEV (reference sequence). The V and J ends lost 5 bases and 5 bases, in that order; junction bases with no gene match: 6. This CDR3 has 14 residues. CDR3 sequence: CASSMTGGYTEAFF. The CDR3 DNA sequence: TGTGCCAGCAGTATGACAGGGGGTTATACTGAAGCTTTCTTT.

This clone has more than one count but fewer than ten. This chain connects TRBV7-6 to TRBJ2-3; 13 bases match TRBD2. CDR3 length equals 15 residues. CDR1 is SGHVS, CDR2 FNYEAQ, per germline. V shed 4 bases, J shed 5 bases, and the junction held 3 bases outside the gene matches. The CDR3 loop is CASSSRLAGGDTQYF. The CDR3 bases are TGTGCCAGCAGCTCGAGACTAGCGGGAGGAGATACGCAGTATTTT.

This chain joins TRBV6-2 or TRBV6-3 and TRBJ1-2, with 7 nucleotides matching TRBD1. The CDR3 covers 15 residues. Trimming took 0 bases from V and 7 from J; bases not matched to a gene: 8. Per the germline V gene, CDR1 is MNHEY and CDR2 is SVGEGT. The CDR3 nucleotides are TGTGCCAGCAGTTACTCGAACAGGGGCTATCGTGGCTACACCTTC. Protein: CASSYSNRGYRGYTF.

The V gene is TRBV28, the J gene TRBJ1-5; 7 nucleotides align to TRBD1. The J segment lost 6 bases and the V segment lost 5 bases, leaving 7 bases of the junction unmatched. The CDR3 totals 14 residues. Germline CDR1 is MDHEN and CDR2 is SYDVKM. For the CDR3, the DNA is TGTGCCAGCAGTCAACCGGACAGGTTTCAGCCCCAGCATTTT. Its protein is CASSQPDRFQPQHF.

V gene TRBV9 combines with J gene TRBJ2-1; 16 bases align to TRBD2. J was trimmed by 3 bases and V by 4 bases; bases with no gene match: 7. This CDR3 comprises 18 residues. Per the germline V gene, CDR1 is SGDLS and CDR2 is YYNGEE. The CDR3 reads CASSSSGTSGRVYNEQFF. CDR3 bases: TGTGCCAGCAGCTCATCCGGGACTAGCGGGAGGGTCTACAATGAGCAGTTCTTC.

CDR3 nucleotides: TGTGCCAGCAGCTTGGCTCCGGGACAGGGGCTGACTGAAGCTTTCTTT. Translated: CASSLAPGQGLTEAFF. The chain has TRBV7-2 and TRBJ1-1; 10 bases align to TRBD1. V shed 3 bases, J shed 5 bases, and the junction held 9 bases outside the gene matches. Germline V CDR1 and CDR2: SGHTA, FQGNSA. The CDR3 consists of 16 residues.

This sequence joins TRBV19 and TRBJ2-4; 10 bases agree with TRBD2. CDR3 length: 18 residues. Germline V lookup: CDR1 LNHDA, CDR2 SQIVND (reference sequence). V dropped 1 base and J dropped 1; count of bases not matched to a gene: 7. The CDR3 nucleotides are TGTGCCAGTAGTATAGCTTCTAGCGGGAGAAGGGCCAAAAACATTCAGTACTTC. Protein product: CASSIASSGRRAKNIQYF.

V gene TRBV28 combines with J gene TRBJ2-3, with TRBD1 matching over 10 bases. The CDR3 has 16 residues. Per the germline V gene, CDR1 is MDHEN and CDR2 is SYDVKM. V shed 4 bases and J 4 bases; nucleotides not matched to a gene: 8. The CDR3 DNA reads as TGTGCCAGCAGTTACCAGACAGGGGGCGAGGCAGATACGCAGTATTTT. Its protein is CASSYQTGGEADTQYF.

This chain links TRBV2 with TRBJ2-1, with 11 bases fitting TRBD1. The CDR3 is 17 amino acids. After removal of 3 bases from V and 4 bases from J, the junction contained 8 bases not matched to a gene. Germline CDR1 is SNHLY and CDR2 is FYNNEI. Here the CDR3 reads CASSDLDRGLLYNEQFF. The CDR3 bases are TGTGCCAGCAGTGATTTGGACAGGGGGCTCCTATACAATGAGCAGTTCTTC.

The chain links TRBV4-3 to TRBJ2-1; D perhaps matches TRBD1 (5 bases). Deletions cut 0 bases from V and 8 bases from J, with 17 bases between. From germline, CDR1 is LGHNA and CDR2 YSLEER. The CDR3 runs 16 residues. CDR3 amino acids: CASSQEGRAVVDEQFF. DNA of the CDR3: TGCGCCAGCAGCCAAGAGGGCAGGGCGGTTGTAGATGAGCAGTTCTTC.

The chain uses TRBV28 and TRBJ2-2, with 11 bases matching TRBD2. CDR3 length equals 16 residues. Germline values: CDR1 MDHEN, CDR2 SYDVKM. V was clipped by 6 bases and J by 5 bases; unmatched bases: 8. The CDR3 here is CASSLTSGSWTGELFF. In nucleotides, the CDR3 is TGTGCCAGCAGCCTTACTAGCGGGAGTTGGACCGGGGAGCTGTTTTTT.